The 27 T cell receptor beta chains in this list originate from one sample, sequenced in a study of monozygotic twins with inflammatory bowel disease. TCRdb reprocessed the 5' RACE reads; each CDR3 protein has one entry and no DNA is given. Its table lists 150,000 to 200,000 distinct CDR3 sequences. The sequenced material came from blood. The source is a human donor with ulcerative colitis or Crohn's disease, or a healthy co-twin of an affected twin (not recorded which).

This chain connects TRBV10-2 to TRBJ2-3. The V gene's germline CDR1 is WSHSY and CDR2 SAAADI. The CDR3 has 13 residues. CDR3 region: CASSEPFTDTQYF.

V is TRBV7-9 and J is TRBJ2-3; TCRdb's D gene call, TRBD1, goes unchecked for lack of DNA. The CDR3 extends over 15 amino acids. Germline V gene lookup returns CDR1 SEHNR and CDR2 FQNEAQ (reference sequence). CDR3 in amino acids: CASSLGGVRPDTQYF.

The gene calls are TRBV30 and TRBJ1-1; no DNA is available, so the TRBD1 call from TCRdb remains unchecked. Looked up from germline, CDR1 is GTSNPN and CDR2 is SVGIG (reference sequence). The CDR3 is made up of 14 amino acids. The CDR3 sequence is CAWKKGAGNTEAFF.

This rearrangement joins TRBV9 to TRBJ1-6; TCRdb picks TRBD1, but there is no DNA to check that call. Germline V gene sequence: CDR1 SGDLS, CDR2 YYNGEE. The CDR3 contains 13 residues. The CDR3 is CASSEGRNSPLHF.

This chain links TRBV7-3 with TRBJ1-6. Germline V gene lookup returns CDR1 SGHTA and CDR2 FQGTGA. The CDR3 totals 14 residues. CDR3 sequence: CASSDGPYNSPLHF. Full variable domain (outside the CDR3, taken from reference TRBV7-3 and TRBJ1-6): GAGVSQTPSNKVTEKGKYVELRCDPISGHTALYWYRQSLGQGPEFLIYFQGTGAADDSGLPNDRFFAVRPEGSVSTLKIQRTERGDSAVYLCASSDGPYNSPLHFGNGTRLTVT.

The chain is built from TRBV7-2 and TRBJ1-2; TCRdb indicates TRBD1, and absent DNA this call remains unverified. The CDR3 has 14 residues. Per the germline V gene, CDR1 is SGHTA and CDR2 is FQGNSA. CDR3 sequence: CASSYRTGGAGYTF.

V usage is TRBV28 and J usage is TRBJ2-3; the D call of TRBD1 rests on TCRdb alone, since no DNA is present to check it. The CDR3 covers 15 residues. From germline, CDR1 is MDHEN and CDR2 SYDVKM. CDR3 region: CASSPTGDRTDTQYF.

This chain uses TRBV5-1 with TRBJ2-3; TCRdb's assignment of TRBD2 cannot be checked, as there is no DNA. Germline CDR1 is SGHRS and CDR2 is YFSETQ. CDR3 length: 15 amino acids. CDR3 loop: CASSRLADSTDTQYF.

This chain joins TRBV7-2 and TRBJ2-4; no DNA is available, so the TRBD1 call from TCRdb remains unchecked. The CDR3 is 16 residues long. Germline assignment: CDR1 SGHTA and CDR2 FQGNSA. CDR3 sequence reads: CASSLQGQRQINIQYF.

The chain uses TRBV29-1 and TRBJ1-1. This CDR3 comprises 15 residues. CDR1 and CDR2 (germline): SQVTM, ANQGSEA. The CDR3 sequence: CSVEDTTQLNTEAFF.

The rearrangement uses TRBV6-5 and TRBJ2-7; with no DNA, the TCRdb D assignment of TRBD2 cannot be verified. The length of the CDR3 is 15 residues. The germline gives CDR1 MNHEY, CDR2 SVGAGI. The CDR3 here is CASSYDGRARDEQYF.

The gene calls are TRBV10-3 and TRBJ2-7; absent DNA, TCRdb's TRBD1 call cannot be checked. This CDR3 spans 14 amino acids. The germline gives CDR1 ENHRY, CDR2 SYGVKD. The CDR3 reads CAISGPTSSYEQYF.

The gene calls are TRBV7-2 and TRBJ1-1; TCRdb selects TRBD1, and the lack of DNA leaves this call unchecked. The CDR3 has 15 amino acids. Germline V gives CDR1 SGHTA, CDR2 FQGNSA. The CDR3 reads CASSLEAGGDTEAFF.

V and J are TRBV27 and TRBJ1-6; absent DNA, TCRdb's TRBD1 call cannot be checked. The length of the CDR3 is 15 residues. The V gene's germline CDR1 is MNHEY and CDR2 SMNVEV (reference sequence). The CDR3 is CASSFWGQGESPLHF.

The V and J genes are TRBV11-3 and TRBJ2-1; without DNA, the TCRdb call of TRBD2 cannot be checked. The CDR3 runs 15 residues. The germline CDR1 and CDR2 sequences are SGHNT and YENEEA. The CDR3 loop reads CASSFREGPYNEQFF.

The chain links TRBV20-1 to TRBJ2-6. Per germline, CDR1 DFQATT and CDR2 SNEGSKA (reference sequence). This CDR3 has 13 amino acids. CDR3 protein: CSAIRSGANVLTF.

This chain connects TRBV12-3 or TRBV12-4 to TRBJ1-1; the D call from TCRdb, TRBD1, cannot be confirmed without DNA. The length of the CDR3 is 15 residues. The CDR3 region is CASSLRDRVRTEAFF.

The chain combines TRBV7-9 with TRBJ2-7. The CDR3 has 14 amino acids. CDR1 and CDR2 (germline): SEHNR, FQNEAQ (reference sequence). CDR3 amino acids: CASSSAGPSYEQYF.

J is TRBJ1-1 and V is TRBV27; without DNA, the TCRdb call of TRBD1 cannot be checked. This CDR3 comprises 13 residues. CDR1 MNHEY and CDR2 SMNVEV come from the germline V gene (reference sequence). CDR3 loop: CASSWTVYTEAFF.

The rearrangement joins TRBV20-1 to TRBJ1-1. Germline V lookup: CDR1 DFQATT, CDR2 SNEGSKA (reference sequence). The CDR3 length is 14 residues. CDR3 in amino acids: CSARDIQGGTEAFF.

J is TRBJ1-4 and V is TRBV7-9; absent DNA, TCRdb's TRBD1 call cannot be checked. This CDR3 has 13 residues. CDR1 and CDR2 (germline): SEHNR, FQNEAQ (reference sequence). The CDR3 region is CASRGTPGEKLFF.

The V and J genes are TRBV20-1 and TRBJ1-5. The CDR3 is 14 residues long. Germline CDR1 DFQATT, CDR2 SNEGSKA (reference sequence). CDR3 residues: CSASFLGGNQPQHF.

The rearrangement joins TRBV4-3 to TRBJ2-7; TCRdb returns TRBD2, unconfirmable since there is no DNA. The germline CDR1 and CDR2 sequences are LGHNA and YSLEER. The CDR3 has 17 residues. CDR3 region: CASSQAATSGSLYDQYF.

This sequence joins TRBV12-3 or TRBV12-4 and TRBJ2-2. The CDR3 totals 11 residues. CDR3 protein: CASSLSGELFF.

The chain combines TRBV24-1 with TRBJ2-1; TCRdb reports TRBD2, a call that lacks DNA to check it against. The CDR3 is 19 residues long. The V gene's germline CDR1 is KGHDR and CDR2 SFDVKD. The CDR3 is CATSDLGLAGGNSYNEQFF.

CDR3 loop: CASSLVGGWDSVFGYTF. The chain has TRBV7-2 and TRBJ1-2; TCRdb gives TRBD1 as the D gene, but with no DNA this cannot be confirmed. The CDR3 loop spans 17 amino acids. The germline gives CDR1 SGHTA, CDR2 FQGNSA.

The rearrangement joins TRBV29-1 to TRBJ2-2; the TCRdb D gene call, TRBD2, has no DNA to confirm it. CDR3 length equals 13 residues. Germline V gene data show CDR1 as SQVTM and CDR2 as ANQGSEA. The CDR3: CSAEEGLAGELFF.